What follows are 20 T cell receptor beta chains derived from one specimen sequenced in a study of blood T cell repertoires in COVID-19. Profiling relied on immunoSEQ multiplex PCR, and the TCRdb table lists in-frame clones only, not all of them. The sample holds some 200,000 clones, 70% to 90% seen once. The material sequenced was PBMCs or T cells enriched from blood (not recorded which). These receptors were taken from a woman between 45 and 65 years old in a cohort exposed to, infected with or recovered from COVID-19 (not recorded which).

This rearrangement joins TRBV11-2 to TRBJ2-6; D is possibly TRBD2 (6 bases). CDR3 size: 17 residues. In germline, CDR1 is SGHAT, CDR2 FQNNGV. V was pared by 4 bases and J by 6 bases, with 19 bases between. CDR3 sequence (DNA): TGTGCCAGCAGCTGGGGGGAGATCCTCCGGTTGGCCAACGTCCTGACTTTC. Protein product: CASSWGEILRLANVLTF. Complete variable domain (other parts from reference TRBV11-2 and TRBJ2-6): EAGVAQSPRYKIIEKRQSVAFWCNPISGHATLYWYQQILGQGPKLLIQFQNNGVVDDSQLPKDRFSAERLKGVDSTLKIQPAKLEDSAVYLCASSWGEILRLANVLTFGAGSRLTVL.

V and J are TRBV11-2 and TRBJ2-5; maybe TRBD2 (5 bases). Germline-derived CDR1 and CDR2 are SGHAT and FQNNGV. This CDR3 has 17 amino acids. Trimming pared 5 bases from V and 0 bases from J, leaving 19 bases between. The CDR3 coding sequence is TGTGCCAGCAGCCCCTCTAGATTTGAGGGATACCAAGAGACCCAGTACTTC. Protein sequence: CASSPSRFEGYQETQYF.

V is TRBV28 and J is TRBJ1-3; D not certain. V lost 5 bases to trimming and J lost 0 bases, with 14 bases between them. CDR1 is MDHEN and CDR2 is SYDVKM in the germline V gene. CDR3 length: 16 residues. The CDR3 here is CASSISTGSSGNTIYF. CDR3 DNA sequence: TGTGCCAGCAGTATATCGACCGGGAGCTCTGGAAACACCATATATTTT. The variable domain in full, with the rest retrieved from reference TRBV28 and TRBJ1-3, is DVKVTQSSRYLVKRTGEKVFLECVQDMDHENMFWYRQDPGLGLRLIYFSYDVKMKEKGDIPEGYSVSREKKERFSLILESASTNQTSMYLCASSISTGSSGNTIYFGEGSWLTVV.

This chain uses TRBV6-5 with TRBJ2-7; 11 nucleotides align to TRBD2. The CDR3 is 15 residues long. The ends lost 7 bases at V and 4 bases at J; junction bases unmatched: 9. Germline loops: CDR1 MNHEY, CDR2 SVGAGI. This CDR3 is CASKSGLAALYEQYF. As DNA, the CDR3 is TGTGCCAGCAAGTCGGGACTAGCGGCTCTGTACGAGCAGTACTTC.

This clone was found once. V gene TRBV7-2 combines with J gene TRBJ2-1; D may be TRBD2 (7 bases). Trimming took off 1 base at V and 6 bases at J, with 25 bases between the two ends. CDR1 is SGHTA, CDR2 FQGNSA, per germline. The CDR3 has 19 residues. CDR3 in amino acids: CASSLVPGGGGAWGNEQFF. CDR3 in DNA: TGTGCCAGCAGCTTAGTGCCCGGCGGAGGGGGGGCTTGGGGCAATGAGCAGTTCTTC.

The V gene is TRBV3-1 (or the pseudogene TRBV3-2), the J gene TRBJ1-2; 9 bases agree with TRBD1. The CDR3 runs to 19 residues. After removal of 3 bases from V and 8 bases from J, the junction contained 22 bases not matched to a gene. Germline V gene lookup returns CDR1 LGHDT and CDR2 YNNKEL (reference sequence). CDR3 nucleotides: TGTGCCAGCAGCCAGAGTTGGGACCTTAACAGGGGGCGCAGGGAGGGCTACACCTTC. This encodes CASSQSWDLNRGRREGYTF.

Remarks on this clone: The sample holds other DNA sequences that translate to the same CDR3. The J gene is TRBJ1-4, the V gene TRBV18; 9 nucleotides line up with TRBD1. This CDR3 has 15 residues. The germline V gene has CDR1 KGHSH and CDR2 LQKENI. The junction had 1 base not matched to a gene; V was cut back by 0 bases and J by 5 bases. CDR3: CASSPPTGGNEKLFF. DNA of the CDR3: TGTGCCAGCTCACCACCGACAGGGGGAAATGAAAAACTGTTTTTT.

The rearrangement joins TRBV11-2 to TRBJ2-4, with TRBD1 matching 7 bases. The CDR3 loop spans 14 amino acids. Germline lookup yields CDR1 SGHAT and CDR2 FQNNGV. J was trimmed by 6 bases and V by 3 bases; bases with no gene match: 5. The chain's CDR3 is CASSFRQGVNIQYF. DNA for the CDR3: TGTGCCAGCAGCTTTAGACAGGGAGTAAACATTCAGTACTTC.

V gene TRBV19 combines with J gene TRBJ1-3; the match to TRBD1 covers 8 bases. In germline, CDR1 is LNHDA, CDR2 SQIVND (reference sequence). V shed 4 bases and J 2 bases; nucleotides not matched to a gene: 1. The CDR3 covers 14 residues. CDR3 sequence reads: CASSKDRAGNTIYF. CDR3 coding DNA: TGTGCCAGTAGTAAGGACAGGGCTGGAAACACCATATATTTT. Using reference TRBV19 and TRBJ1-3 for the parts outside the CDR3, the full variable domain is DGGITQSPKYLFRKEGQNVTLSCEQNLNHDAMYWYRQDPGQGLRLIYYSQIVNDFQKGDIAEGYSVSREKKESFPLTVTSAQKNPTAFYLCASSKDRAGNTIYFGEGSWLTVV.

On this clone itself: Within the sample, other DNA sequences also encode this same CDR3. This chain links TRBV5-1 with TRBJ1-2; 7 bases are a match to TRBD1. With 0 bases clipped from V and 4 bases from J, the junction kept 3 bases outside the gene matches. This CDR3 is 14 amino acids long. The germline V gene encodes CDR1 SGHRS and CDR2 YFSETQ. The CDR3 bases are TGCGCCAGCAGCTTGGGACAGGGAATCTATGGCTACACCTTC. Residues: CASSLGQGIYGYTF.

This chain links TRBV12-5 with TRBJ1-5; D is unclear. The CDR3 consists of 17 residues. The germline V gene encodes CDR1 LGHNT and CDR2 FRNRAP. The ends were cut back, 0 bases at V and 7 bases at J, with 19 bases in the middle. CDR3 sequence (DNA): TGTGCTAGTGGTTTGGTCCTGGCATCGGCGGGAAAACAGCCCCAGCATTTT. This translates into CASGLVLASAGKQPQHF.

This chain connects TRBV28 to TRBJ1-2; 9 nucleotides agree with TRBD1. V lost 6 bases and J lost 7; bases outside the gene matches: 9. Germline V gene sequence: CDR1 MDHEN, CDR2 SYDVKM. This CDR3 has 14 residues. The CDR3 is CASRATGTGIGYTF. CDR3 DNA: TGTGCCAGCAGGGCAACCGGGACAGGGATTGGCTACACCTTC.

This clone was seen more than once but under ten times. The chain has TRBV4-1 and TRBJ1-5; a weak D match, TRBD1 (6 bases). Germline CDR1 is MGHRA and CDR2 is YSYEKL. The CDR3 contains 15 residues. V was pared by 2 bases and J by 1 base, with 9 bases between. CDR3 region: CASSQTGTSNQPQHF. CDR3 sequence (DNA): TGCGCCAGCAGCCAAACCGGGACAAGCAATCAGCCCCAGCATTTT.

J is TRBJ2-4 and V is TRBV15; possibly TRBD2 for D (7 bases). V was trimmed by 0 bases and J by 0 bases, leaving 15 bases between them. Germline CDR1 is LNHNV and CDR2 is YYDKDF (reference sequence). The CDR3 is made up of 18 amino acids. CDR3 DNA: TGTGCCACCAGCAGAGATCGGGGGGCCCTAACAGCCAAAAACATTCAGTACTTC. Protein product: CATSRDRGALTAKNIQYF. The full variable domain, with the rest looked up from reference TRBV15 and TRBJ2-4, is DAMVIQNPRYQVTQFGKPVTLSCSQTLNHNVMYWYQQKSSQAPKLLFHYYDKDFNNEADTPDNFQSRRPNTSFCFLDIRSPGLGDTAMYLCATSRDRGALTAKNIQYFGAGTRLSVL.

This clone showed up many times. The chain couples TRBV20-1 to TRBJ1-5; 7 bases match TRBD1. This CDR3 is built from 14 residues. Germline trimming cut 3 bases from V and 7 bases from J; bases unmatched to any gene: 9. Germline CDR1 and CDR2: DFQATT and SNEGSKA (reference sequence). CDR3: CSASRGQSEQPQHF. DNA for the CDR3: TGCAGTGCTAGTAGGGGACAGTCTGAACAGCCCCAGCATTTT.

The chain's CDR3 is CASSLTGPTEAFF. The CDR3 DNA reads TGTGCCAGCAGTTTAACAGGGCCCACTGAAGCTTTCTTT. This rearrangement joins TRBV28 to TRBJ1-1; weak D call: TRBD1 (6 bases). Germline assignment: CDR1 MDHEN and CDR2 SYDVKM. This CDR3 is built from 13 residues. V lost 2 bases and J lost 4, with 8 bases in between.

This chain joins TRBV5-1 and TRBJ2-5, with D tentatively TRBD1 (7 bases). CDR3 length equals 14 residues. The germline CDR1 and CDR2 sequences are SGHRS and YFSETQ. Trimming took off 1 base at V and 5 bases at J, with 12 bases between the two ends. The CDR3 DNA follows: TGCGCCAGCAGCTTGACAGGGGAGGTGGAGACCCAGTACTTC. This gives the protein CASSLTGEVETQYF.

The chain carries TRBV4-2 and TRBJ1-1, with TRBD1 matching over 9 bases. CDR1 LGHNA and CDR2 YNFKEQ come from the germline V gene. V was clipped by 4 bases and J by 0 bases; unmatched bases: 15. The CDR3 totals 19 residues. In DNA form, the CDR3 reads TGTGCCAGCAGCCTGGGGAGTGGGACAGGGATTCCGATGAACACTGAAGCTTTCTTT. Its translation: CASSLGSGTGIPMNTEAFF.

V usage is TRBV11-2 and J usage is TRBJ2-7; maybe TRBD1 (6 bases). Deletions cut 3 bases from V and 5 bases from J, with 23 bases between. Germline V lookup: CDR1 SGHAT, CDR2 FQNNGV. CDR3 length equals 17 residues. In nucleotides, the CDR3 is TGTGCCAGCAGCTTTCTTTTTTCACTAGGGACATTTGACGAGCAGTACTTC. Its translation is CASSFLFSLGTFDEQYF.

The chain couples TRBV5-6 to TRBJ1-2; no firm D call. Germline V gene lookup returns CDR1 SGHDT and CDR2 YYEEEE. This CDR3 region has 15 residues. Trimming took 4 bases from V and 6 from J, leaving 19 bases between them. CDR3 amino acids: CASSLFGGSNDGYTF. In DNA form, the CDR3 reads TGTGCCAGCAGCCTGTTTGGCGGGTCGAACGATGGCTACACCTTC.